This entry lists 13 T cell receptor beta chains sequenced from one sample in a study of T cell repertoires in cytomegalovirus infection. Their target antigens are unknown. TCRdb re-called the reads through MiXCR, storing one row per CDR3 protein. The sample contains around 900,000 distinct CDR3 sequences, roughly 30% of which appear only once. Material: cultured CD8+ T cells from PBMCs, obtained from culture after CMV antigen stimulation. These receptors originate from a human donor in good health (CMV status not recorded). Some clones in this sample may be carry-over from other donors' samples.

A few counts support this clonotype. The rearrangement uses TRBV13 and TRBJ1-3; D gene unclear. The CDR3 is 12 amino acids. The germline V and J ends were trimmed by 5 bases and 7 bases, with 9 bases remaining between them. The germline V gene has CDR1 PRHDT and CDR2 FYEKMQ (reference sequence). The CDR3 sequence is CASSLTTNTIYF. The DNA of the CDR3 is TGTGCCAGCAGCCTCACCACTAACACCATATATTTT.

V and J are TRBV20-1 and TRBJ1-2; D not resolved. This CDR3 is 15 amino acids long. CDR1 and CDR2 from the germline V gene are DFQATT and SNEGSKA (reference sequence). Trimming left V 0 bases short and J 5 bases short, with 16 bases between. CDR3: CSARDRTDVIYGYTF. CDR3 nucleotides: TGCAGTGCTAGAGATCGAACAGATGTAATATATGGCTACACCTTC.

The CDR3 nucleotides are TGTGCCAGCAGCTCGATCGCTAGCGGGTACAATGAGCAGTTCTTC. It specifies CASSSIASGYNEQFF. The chain links TRBV5-6 to TRBJ2-1, with 8 bases aligning to TRBD2. The CDR3 length is 15 residues. V dropped 3 bases and J dropped 4; count of bases not matched to a gene: 6. The germline CDR1 and CDR2 sequences are SGHDT and YYEEEE.

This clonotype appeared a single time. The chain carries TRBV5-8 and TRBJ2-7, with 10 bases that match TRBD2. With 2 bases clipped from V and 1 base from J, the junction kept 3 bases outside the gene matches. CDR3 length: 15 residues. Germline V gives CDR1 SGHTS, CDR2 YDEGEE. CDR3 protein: CASSFVLAGSYEQYV. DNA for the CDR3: TGTGCCAGCAGCTTTGTACTAGCGGGGTCCTACGAGCAGTACGTC.

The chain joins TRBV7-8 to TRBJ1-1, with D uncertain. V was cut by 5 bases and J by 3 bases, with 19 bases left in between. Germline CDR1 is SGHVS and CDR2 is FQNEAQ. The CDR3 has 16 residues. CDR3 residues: CASSLDPPPLDTEAFF. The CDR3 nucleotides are TGTGCCAGCAGCCTGGACCCACCCCCCCTGGACACTGAAGCTTTCTTT.

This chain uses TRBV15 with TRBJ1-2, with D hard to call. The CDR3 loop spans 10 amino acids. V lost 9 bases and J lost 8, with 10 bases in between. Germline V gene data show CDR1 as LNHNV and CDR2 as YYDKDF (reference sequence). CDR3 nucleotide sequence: TGTGCCACATTTAAGGTCGGCTACACCTTC. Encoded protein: CATFKVGYTF.

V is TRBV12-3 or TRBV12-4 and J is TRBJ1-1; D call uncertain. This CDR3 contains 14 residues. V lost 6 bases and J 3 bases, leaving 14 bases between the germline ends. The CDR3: CASSLSLGYTEAFF. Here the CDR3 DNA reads TGTGCCAGCAGCCTCTCCCTGGGTTACACTGAAGCTTTCTTT.

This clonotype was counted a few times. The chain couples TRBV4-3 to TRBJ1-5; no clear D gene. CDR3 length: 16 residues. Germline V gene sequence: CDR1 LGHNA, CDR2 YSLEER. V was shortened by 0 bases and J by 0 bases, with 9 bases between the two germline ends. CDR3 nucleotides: TGCGCCAGCAGCCAAGATTTCACTGATAGCAATCAGCCCCAGCATTTT. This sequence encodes CASSQDFTDSNQPQHF.

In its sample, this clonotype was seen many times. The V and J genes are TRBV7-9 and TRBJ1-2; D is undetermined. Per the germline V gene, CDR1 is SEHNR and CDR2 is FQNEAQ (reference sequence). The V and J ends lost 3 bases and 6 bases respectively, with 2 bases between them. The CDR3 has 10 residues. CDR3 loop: CASSLHGYTF. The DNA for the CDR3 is TGTGCCAGCAGCTTGCATGGCTACACCTTC.

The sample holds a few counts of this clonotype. The CDR3 DNA follows: TGTGCCAGCAGTCCAATTCTAGAGAGCTCCTACAATGAGCAGTTCTTC. It yields the protein CASSPILESSYNEQFF. This chain connects TRBV7-3 to TRBJ2-1, with no clear D. Germline V gene lookup returns CDR1 SGHTA and CDR2 FQGTGA. The CDR3 length is 16 residues. Deletions cut 6 bases from V and 0 bases from J, with 15 bases between.

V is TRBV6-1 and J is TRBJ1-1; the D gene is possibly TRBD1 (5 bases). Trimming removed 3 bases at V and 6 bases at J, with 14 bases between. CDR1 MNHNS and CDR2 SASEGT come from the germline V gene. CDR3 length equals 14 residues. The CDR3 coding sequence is TGTGCCAGCAGTGATTCGGGACTGGGCCCTGAAGCTTTCTTT. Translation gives CASSDSGLGPEAFF.

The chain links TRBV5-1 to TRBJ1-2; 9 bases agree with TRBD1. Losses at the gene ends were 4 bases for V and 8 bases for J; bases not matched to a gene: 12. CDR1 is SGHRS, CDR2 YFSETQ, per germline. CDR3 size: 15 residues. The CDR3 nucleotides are TGCGCCAGCAGCCCCGGGACAGGGTGGGAAGAGGGCTACACCTTC. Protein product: CASSPGTGWEEGYTF.

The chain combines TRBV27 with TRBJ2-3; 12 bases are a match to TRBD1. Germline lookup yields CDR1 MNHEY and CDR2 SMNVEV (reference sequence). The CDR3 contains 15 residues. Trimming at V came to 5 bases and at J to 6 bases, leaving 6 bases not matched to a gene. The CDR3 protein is CASSQRDRGRDTQYF. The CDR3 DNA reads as TGTGCCAGCAGTCAGAGGGACAGGGGGCGGGATACGCAGTATTTT.